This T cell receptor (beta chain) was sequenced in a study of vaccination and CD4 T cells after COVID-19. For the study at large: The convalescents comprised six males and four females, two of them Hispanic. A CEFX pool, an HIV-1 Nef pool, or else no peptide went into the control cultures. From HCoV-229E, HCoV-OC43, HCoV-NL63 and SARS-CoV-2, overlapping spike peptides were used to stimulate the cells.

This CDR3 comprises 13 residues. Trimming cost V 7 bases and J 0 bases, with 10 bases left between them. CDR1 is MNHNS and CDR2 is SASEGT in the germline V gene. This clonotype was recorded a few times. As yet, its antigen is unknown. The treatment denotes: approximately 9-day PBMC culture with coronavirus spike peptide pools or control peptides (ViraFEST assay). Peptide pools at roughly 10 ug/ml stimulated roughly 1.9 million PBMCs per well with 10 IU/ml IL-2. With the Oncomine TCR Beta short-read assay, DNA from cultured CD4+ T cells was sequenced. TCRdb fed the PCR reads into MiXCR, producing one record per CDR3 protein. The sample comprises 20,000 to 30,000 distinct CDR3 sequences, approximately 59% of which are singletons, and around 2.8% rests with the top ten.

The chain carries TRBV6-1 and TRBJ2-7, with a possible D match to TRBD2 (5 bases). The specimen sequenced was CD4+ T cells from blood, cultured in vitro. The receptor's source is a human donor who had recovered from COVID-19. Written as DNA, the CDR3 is TGTGCCAGCACCCAGCGGAGCTCCTACGAGCAGTACTTC. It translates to CASTQRSSYEQYF.